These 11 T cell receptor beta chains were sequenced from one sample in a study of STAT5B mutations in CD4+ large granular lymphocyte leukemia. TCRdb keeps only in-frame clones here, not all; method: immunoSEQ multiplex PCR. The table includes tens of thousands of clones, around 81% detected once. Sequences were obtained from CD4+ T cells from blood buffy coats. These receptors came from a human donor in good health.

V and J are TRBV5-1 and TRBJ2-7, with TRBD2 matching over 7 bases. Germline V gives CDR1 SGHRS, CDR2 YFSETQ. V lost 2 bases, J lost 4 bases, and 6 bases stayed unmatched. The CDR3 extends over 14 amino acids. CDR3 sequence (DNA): TGCGCCAGCAGCTTCGGACTAGATTTATACGAGCAGTACTTC. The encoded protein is CASSFGLDLYEQYF.

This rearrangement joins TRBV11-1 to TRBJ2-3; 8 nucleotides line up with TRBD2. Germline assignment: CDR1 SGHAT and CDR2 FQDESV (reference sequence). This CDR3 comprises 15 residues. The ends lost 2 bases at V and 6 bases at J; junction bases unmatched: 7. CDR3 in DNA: TGTGCCAGCAGCTTACCGGGAGGGGAGTCGGATACGCAGTATTTT. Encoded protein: CASSLPGGESDTQYF.

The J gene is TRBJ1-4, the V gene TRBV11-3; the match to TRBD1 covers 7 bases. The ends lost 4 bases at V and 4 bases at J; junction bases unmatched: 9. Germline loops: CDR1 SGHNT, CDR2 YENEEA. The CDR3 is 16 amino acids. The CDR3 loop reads CASSSGTDLINEKLFF. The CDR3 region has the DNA TGTGCCAGCAGCTCAGGGACAGATCTAATTAATGAAAAACTGTTTTTT.

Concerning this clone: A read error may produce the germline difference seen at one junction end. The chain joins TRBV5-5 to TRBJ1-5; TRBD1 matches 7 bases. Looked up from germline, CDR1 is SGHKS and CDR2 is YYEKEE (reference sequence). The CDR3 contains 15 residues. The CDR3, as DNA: TGTGCCAGCAGCTTGGGGGGACAGACACGTCAGGCCCAGCATTTT. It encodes CASSLGGQTRQAQHF.

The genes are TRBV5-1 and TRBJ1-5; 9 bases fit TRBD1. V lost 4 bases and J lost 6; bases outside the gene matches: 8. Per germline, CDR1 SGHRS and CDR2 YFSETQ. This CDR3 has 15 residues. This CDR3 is CASSLQGAQGQPQHF. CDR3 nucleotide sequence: TGCGCCAGCAGCCTACAGGGGGCGCAGGGTCAGCCCCAGCATTTT.

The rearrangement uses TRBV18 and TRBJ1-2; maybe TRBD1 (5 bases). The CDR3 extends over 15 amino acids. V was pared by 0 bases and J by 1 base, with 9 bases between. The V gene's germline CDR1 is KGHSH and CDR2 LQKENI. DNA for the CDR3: TGTGCCAGCTCACCACCTGGGACTATTAACTATGGCTACACCTTC. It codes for CASSPPGTINYGYTF.

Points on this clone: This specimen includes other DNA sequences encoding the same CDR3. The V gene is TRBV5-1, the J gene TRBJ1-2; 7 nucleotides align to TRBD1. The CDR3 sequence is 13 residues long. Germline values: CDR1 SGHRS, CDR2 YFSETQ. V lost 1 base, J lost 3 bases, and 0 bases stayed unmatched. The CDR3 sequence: CASSLQGDYGYTF. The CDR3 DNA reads TGCGCCAGCAGCTTGCAGGGGGACTATGGCTACACCTTC.

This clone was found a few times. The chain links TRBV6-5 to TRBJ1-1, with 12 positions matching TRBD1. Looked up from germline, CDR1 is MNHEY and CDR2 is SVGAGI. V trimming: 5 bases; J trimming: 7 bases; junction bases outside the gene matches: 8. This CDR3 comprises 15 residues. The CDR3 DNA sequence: TGTGCCAGCAGTCACGGGGACAGGGGGCTTAGTGAAGCTTTCTTT. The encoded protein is CASSHGDRGLSEAFF.

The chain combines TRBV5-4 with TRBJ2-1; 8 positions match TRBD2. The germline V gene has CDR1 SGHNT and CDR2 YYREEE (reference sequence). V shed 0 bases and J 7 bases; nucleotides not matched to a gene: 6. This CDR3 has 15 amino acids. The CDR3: CASSLGVAGINEQFF. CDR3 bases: TGTGCCAGCAGCTTGGGAGTAGCGGGGATTAATGAGCAGTTCTTC. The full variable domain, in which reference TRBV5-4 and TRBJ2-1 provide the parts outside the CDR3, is ETGVTQSPTHLIKTRGQQVTLRCSSQSGHNTVSWYQQALGQGPQFIFQYYREEENGRGNFPPRFSGLQFPNYSSELNVNALELDDSALYLCASSLGVAGINEQFFGPGTRLTVL.

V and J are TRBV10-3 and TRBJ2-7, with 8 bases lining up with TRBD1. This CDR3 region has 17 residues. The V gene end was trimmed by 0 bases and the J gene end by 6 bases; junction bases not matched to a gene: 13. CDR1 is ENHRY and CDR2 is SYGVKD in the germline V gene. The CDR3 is CAISESGSIPTGGEQYF. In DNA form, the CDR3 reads TGTGCCATCAGTGAGTCGGGTTCTATCCCTACAGGGGGCGAGCAGTACTTC.

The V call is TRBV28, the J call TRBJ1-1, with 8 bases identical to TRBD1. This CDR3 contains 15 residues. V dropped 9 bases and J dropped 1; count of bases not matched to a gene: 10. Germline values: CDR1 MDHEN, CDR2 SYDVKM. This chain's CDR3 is CASPGQGNSNTEAFF. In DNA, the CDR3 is TGTGCCAGTCCCGGACAGGGAAACTCGAACACTGAAGCTTTCTTT. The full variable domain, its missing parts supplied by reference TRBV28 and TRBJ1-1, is DVKVTQSSRYLVKRTGEKVFLECVQDMDHENMFWYRQDPGLGLRLIYFSYDVKMKEKGDIPEGYSVSREKKERFSLILESASTNQTSMYLCASPGQGNSNTEAFFGQGTRLTVV.